The 6 T cell receptor beta chains below come from one sample, sequenced in a study of T cell responses to AZD1222 COVID-19 vaccine. The protocol was immunoSEQ multiplex PCR, while the TCRdb copy is restricted to in-frame clones and leaves out a portion. The data show tens of thousands of clones, under 90% seen once. The specimen comprised peripheral blood, sampled on day 0 of MenACWY control vaccination. The origin of the receptors is an adult in good health.

This sequence joins TRBV6-5 and TRBJ2-1; the D is unclear. Per germline, CDR1 MNHEY and CDR2 SVGAGI. V was shortened by 0 bases and J by 3 bases, with 6 bases between the two germline ends. The length of the CDR3 is 14 residues. CDR3 loop: CASSYSSGYNEQFF. In DNA, the CDR3 is TGTGCCAGCAGTTACTCGTCTGGCTACAATGAGCAGTTCTTC.

The rearrangement uses TRBV6-5 and TRBJ1-3; no definite D call. The CDR3 is 14 residues long. Germline lookup yields CDR1 MNHEY and CDR2 SVGAGI. The V end was cut by 5 bases, the J end by 0 bases, with 8 bases between. The chain's CDR3 is CASSPLDSGNTIYF. CDR3 DNA sequence: TGTGCCAGCAGTCCCCTCGACTCTGGAAACACCATATATTTT.

V is TRBV7-2 and J is TRBJ1-4; TRBD1 aligns across 9 bases. The CDR3 is 17 amino acids. Germline V gene lookup returns CDR1 SGHTA and CDR2 FQGNSA. Losses at the gene ends were 1 base for V and 6 bases for J; bases not matched to a gene: 9. CDR3 nucleotide sequence: TGTGCCAGCAGCTTAGGCACAGGGGGCTTTCGGTATGAAAAACTGTTTTTT. Amino acid sequence: CASSLGTGGFRYEKLFF.

J is TRBJ1-4 and V is TRBV12-3 or TRBV12-4; TRBD1 aligns across 8 bases. The CDR3 is 13 amino acids. With V trimmed by 6 bases and J by 8 bases, 5 bases remained unmatched. The chain's CDR3 is CASSQGAGEKLFF. The CDR3 DNA follows: TGTGCCAGCAGCCAGGGGGCGGGGGAAAAACTGTTTTTT.

The rearrangement uses TRBV3-1 (or the pseudogene TRBV3-2) and TRBJ1-6; 11 bases agree with TRBD1. This CDR3 contains 15 residues. Germline CDR1 LGHDT, CDR2 YNNKEL (reference sequence). V shed 5 bases, J shed 8 bases, and the junction held 5 bases outside the gene matches. CDR3: CASSFGQGAYSPLHF. In DNA form, the CDR3 reads TGTGCCAGCAGCTTCGGACAGGGGGCATATTCACCCCTCCACTTT.

The genes are TRBV6-5 and TRBJ2-5; D remains ambiguous. Between the trimmed V and J ends, which lost 6 bases and 4 bases, there was a span of 12 bases. Germline V gene lookup returns CDR1 MNHEY and CDR2 SVGAGI. CDR3 length equals 13 residues. In DNA form, the CDR3 reads TGTGCCAGCAGCCTCGAGTGGGGAGAGACCCAGTACTTC. Translated: CASSLEWGETQYF.